This TCR beta chain comes out of a study of cytomegalovirus exposure and HLA in healthy donors. Study-wide findings and caveats: Cytomegalovirus-associated TCR beta chains were listed, numbering roughly 150.

A remark on this clone: As yet, its antigen is unknown.

From the roughly 120-subject validation cohort, which was separate from the approximately 700-subject first cohort, the donors were drawn. Method: immunoSEQ multiplex PCR; TCRdb's copy keeps in-frame clones and lacks some. Found here are about 130,000 clones, 89% of them singletons; the top ten hold about 9.9%. Trimming took 1 base from V and 2 from J, leaving 7 bases between them. The CDR3 covers 14 residues. Germline lookup yields CDR1 SGHDT and CDR2 YYEEEE. Specimen: PBMCs. The TCR comes from a woman aged 18-29 years in good health and CMV-seropositive. The chain carries TRBV5-6 and TRBJ1-5, with a tentative D call TRBD1 (6 bases). The CDR3 nucleotides are TGTGCCAGCAGCTTGTCAGGGGGCAATCAGCCCCAGCATTTT. This codes for CASSLSGGNQPQHF. The full variable domain, completed using reference TRBV5-6 and TRBJ1-5, is DAGVTQSPTHLIKTRGQQVTLRCSPKSGHDTVSWYQQALGQGPQFIFQYYEEEERQRGNFPDRFSGHQFPNYSSELNVNALLLGDSALYLCASSLSGGNQPQHFGDGTRLSIL.